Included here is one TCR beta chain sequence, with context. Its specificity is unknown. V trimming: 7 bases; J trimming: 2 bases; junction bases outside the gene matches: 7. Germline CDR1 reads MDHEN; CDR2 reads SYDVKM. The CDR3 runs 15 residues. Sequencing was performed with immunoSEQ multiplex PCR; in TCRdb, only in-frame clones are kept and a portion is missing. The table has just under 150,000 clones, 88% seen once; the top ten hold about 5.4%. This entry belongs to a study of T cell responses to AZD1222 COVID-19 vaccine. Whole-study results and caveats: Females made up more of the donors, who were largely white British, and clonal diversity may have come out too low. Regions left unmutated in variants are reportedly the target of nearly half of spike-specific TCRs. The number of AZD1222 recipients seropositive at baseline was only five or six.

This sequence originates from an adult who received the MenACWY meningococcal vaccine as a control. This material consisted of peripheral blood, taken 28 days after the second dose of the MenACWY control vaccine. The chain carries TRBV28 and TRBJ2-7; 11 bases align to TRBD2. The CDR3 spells CASTILAGDPYEQYF. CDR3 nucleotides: TGTGCCAGCACCATACTAGCGGGAGACCCCTACGAGCAGTACTTC.